The rows below give T cell receptor beta chains drawn from one sample of a study of blood T cell repertoires in COVID-19. Clones were sequenced by immunoSEQ multiplex PCR, and TCRdb holds only the in-frame ones, with some missing. The sample holds 140,000 to 150,000 clones; 87% are singletons and the top ten take around 8.6%. The sample was peripheral blood. Receptors originate from a woman aged 45-59 years with active or convalescent COVID-19. Each CDR3 is given with its conserved first and last residue. A D gene is named only where the DNA matches it firmly. Only some rows state a clone size, as once, few, many or a class for expanded clones.

clone size | D gene | J gene | V gene | CDR3 protein | CDR3 DNA
. | . | TRBJ1-4 | TRBV15 | CATSSQLKGELFF | TGTGCCACCAGCAGTCAGTTGAAGGGGGAACTGTTTTTT
once | . | TRBJ2-3 | TRBV9 | CASSVEGGRRGDTQYF | TGTGCCAGCAGCGTAGAGGGTGGCAGGCGGGGAGATACGCAGTATTTT
. | TRBD1 | TRBJ2-5 | TRBV29-1 | CSVGTGRMETQYF | TGCAGCGTCGGGACAGGGAGGATGGAGACCCAGTACTTC
. | . | TRBJ1-1 | TRBV19 | CASSIDGDTEAFF | TGTGCCAGTAGTATAGACGGGGACACTGAAGCTTTCTTT
few | TRBD2 | TRBJ2-2 | TRBV7-8 | CASSLAGLAMNTGELFF | TGTGCCAGCAGCTTGGCGGGACTAGCGATGAACACCGGGGAGCTGTTTTTT
. | . | TRBJ1-1 | TRBV7-3 | CASSLRGNGNTEAFF | TGTGCCAGCAGCTTACGAGGGAACGGGAACACTGAAGCTTTCTTT
few | . | TRBJ2-7 | TRBV12-5 | CASGLAEGPRPYEQYF | TGTGCTAGTGGTTTGGCTGAGGGCCCCAGACCCTACGAGCAGTACTTC
. | . | TRBJ1-4 | TRBV27 | CASARQATNEKLFF | TGTGCCAGCGCCCGACAAGCAACTAATGAAAAACTGTTTTTT
once | TRBD1 | TRBJ2-7 | TRBV5-1 | CASSIAGTGSEEQYF | TGCGCCAGCAGCATCGCCGGGACAGGTTCGGAGGAGCAGTACTTC
once | . | TRBJ2-1 | TRBV19 | CASTRHQSYNEQFF | TGTGCCAGTACACGACATCAATCCTACAATGAGCAGTTCTTC
. | TRBD1 | TRBJ1-5 | TRBV5-4 | CASSLGTGGSNQPQHF | TGTGCCAGCAGCTTGGGGACAGGGGGAAGCAATCAGCCCCAGCATTTT
. | TRBD2 | TRBJ2-7 | TRBV7-9 | CASSSTGTSDEQYF | TGTGCCAGCAGCTCCACCGGGACTAGCGACGAGCAGTACTTC
. | TRBD2 | TRBJ2-5 | TRBV9 | CASSLGLAGGIQETQYF | TGTGCCAGCAGCCTAGGACTAGCGGGGGGGATCCAAGAGACCCAGTACTTC
. | TRBD2 | TRBJ2-1 | TRBV4-3 | CASSQEGLAGSVEQFF | TGCGCCAGCAGCCAAGAGGGACTAGCGGGGTCGGTTGAGCAGTTCTTC
. | TRBD1 | TRBJ1-2 | TRBV30 | CAWTPDRGYGYTF | TGTGCCTGGACCCCCGACAGGGGGTACGGCTACACCTTC
. | TRBD1 | TRBJ1-1 | TRBV19 | CASRAQGARDTEAFF | TGTGCCAGTAGGGCGCAGGGGGCGAGGGACACTGAAGCTTTCTTT
. | TRBD1 | TRBJ2-2 | TRBV5-1 | CASSIGTGGIWELFF | TGCGCCAGCAGCATCGGGACAGGGGGTATCTGGGAGCTGTTTTTT
. | . | TRBJ2-5 | TRBV7-8 | CASSPGETQYF | TGTGCCAGCAGCCCAGGGGAGACCCAGTACTTC
. | . | TRBJ2-1 | TRBV24-1 | CATSETSYNEQFF | TGTGCCACCAGTGAAACTTCTTACAATGAGCAGTTCTTC
. | . | TRBJ1-2 | TRBV18 | CASSPVTGGTNGYTF | TGTGCCAGCTCACCGGTTACAGGCGGTACGAATGGCTACACCTTC
. | . | TRBJ2-5 | TRBV7-2 | CASSLGARGGDQETQYF | TGTGCCAGCAGCTTAGGGGCGAGAGGGGGGGATCAAGAGACCCAGTACTTC
. | . | TRBJ1-1 | TRBV5-6 | CASSFSRGFDTEAFF | TGTGCCAGCAGCTTTAGCCGGGGATTCGACACTGAAGCTTTCTTT
. | . | TRBJ1-2 | TRBV7-9 | CASSLVQGAYGYTF | TGTGCCAGCAGCTTAGTTCAGGGCGCCTATGGCTACACCTTC
. | TRBD1 | TRBJ1-1 | TRBV5-1 | CASSFDRATEAFF | TGCGCCAGCAGCTTTGACAGGGCCACTGAAGCTTTCTTT
. | TRBD2 | TRBJ2-7 | TRBV7-8 | CASRRLAGYYEQYF | TGTGCCAGCAGAAGACTAGCGGGATATTACGAGCAGTACTTC
once | . | TRBJ2-1 | TRBV5-4 | CASSPAGTYNEQFF | TGTGCCAGCAGCCCTGCGGGGACCTACAATGAGCAGTTCTTC
. | . | TRBJ2-3 | TRBV5-5 | CASRQTPGAENTDTQYF | TGTGCCAGCAGGCAAACACCGGGAGCGGAGAACACAGATACGCAGTATTTT
. | TRBD1 | TRBJ1-1 | TRBV7-2 | CASSLARGKTEAFF | TGTGCCAGCAGCTTAGCCAGGGGGAAGACTGAAGCTTTCTTT